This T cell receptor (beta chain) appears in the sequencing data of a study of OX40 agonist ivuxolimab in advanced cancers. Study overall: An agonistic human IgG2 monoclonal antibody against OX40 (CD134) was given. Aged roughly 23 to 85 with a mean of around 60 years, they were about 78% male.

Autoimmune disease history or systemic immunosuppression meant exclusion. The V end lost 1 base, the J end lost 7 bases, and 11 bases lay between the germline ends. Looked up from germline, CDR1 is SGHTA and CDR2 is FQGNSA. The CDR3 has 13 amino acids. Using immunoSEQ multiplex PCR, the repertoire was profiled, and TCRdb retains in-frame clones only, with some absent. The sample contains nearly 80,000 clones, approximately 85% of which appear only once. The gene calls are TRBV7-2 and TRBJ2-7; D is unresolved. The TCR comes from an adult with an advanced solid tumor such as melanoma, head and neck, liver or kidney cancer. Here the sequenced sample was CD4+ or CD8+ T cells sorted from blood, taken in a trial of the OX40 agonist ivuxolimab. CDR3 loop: CASSLVGVREQYF. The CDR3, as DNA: TGTGCCAGCAGCTTAGTTGGCGTGCGAGAGCAGTACTTC.